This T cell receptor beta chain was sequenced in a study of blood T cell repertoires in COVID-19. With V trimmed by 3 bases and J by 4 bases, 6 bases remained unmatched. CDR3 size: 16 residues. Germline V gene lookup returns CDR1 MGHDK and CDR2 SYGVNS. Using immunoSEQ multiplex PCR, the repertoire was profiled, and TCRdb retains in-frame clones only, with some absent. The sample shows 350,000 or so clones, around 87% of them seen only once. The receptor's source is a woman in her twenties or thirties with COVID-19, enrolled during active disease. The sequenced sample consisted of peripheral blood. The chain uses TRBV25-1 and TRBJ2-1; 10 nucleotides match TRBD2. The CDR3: CASSDSSGRAYNEQFF. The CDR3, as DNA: TGTGCCAGCAGTGATTCTAGCGGGAGAGCTTACAATGAGCAGTTCTTC.